A selection of T cell receptor beta chains follows, all from one sample in a study of T cell responses to AZD1222 COVID-19 vaccine. Here immunoSEQ multiplex PCR was the method, and the copy in TCRdb shows in-frame clones only, minus some. This sample has about 140,000 clones, with 88% found just once. This material consisted of peripheral blood, taken 28 days after the second dose of the MenACWY control vaccine. The receptors come from an adult who received the MenACWY meningococcal vaccine as a control. CDR3s include the opening cysteine and the closing phenylalanine or tryptophan. D genes are given only for firm matches. Not every row has a clone size; where given, it reads once, few, many or a size class.

D	V	J	size	CDR3	DNA
-	TRBV30	TRBJ1-1	few	CAWSASTEAFF	TGTGCCTGGAGCGCCTCTACTGAAGCTTTCTTT
TRBD1	TRBV4-2	TRBJ1-5	-	CASSQEPTGGADQPQHF	TGTGCCAGCAGTCAAGAGCCGACAGGGGGTGCGGATCAGCCCCAGCATTTT
-	TRBV5-1	TRBJ1-5	-	CASSLSWGSEQPQHF	TGCGCCAGCAGCTTGAGCTGGGGGTCGGAACAGCCCCAGCATTTT
TRBD1	TRBV18	TRBJ1-3	-	CASSPGTGSSGNTIYF	TGTGCCAGCTCACCCGGGACAGGGAGCTCTGGAAACACCATATATTTT
-	TRBV25-1	TRBJ2-7	-	CASIPNGGIEQYF	TGTGCCAGCATCCCCAATGGGGGAATCGAGCAGTACTTC
-	TRBV18	TRBJ2-7	-	CASSPPSVYSYEQYF	TGTGCCAGCTCACCACCGTCAGTCTACTCCTACGAGCAGTACTTC
-	TRBV6-4	TRBJ1-4	-	CASKTEAGALNEKLFF	TGTGCCAGCAAGACGGAGGCAGGGGCCCTTAATGAAAAACTGTTTTTT
-	TRBV5-1	TRBJ2-3	-	CASGDGATDTQYF	TGCGCCAGCGGAGACGGGGCTACAGATACGCAGTATTTT
-	TRBV6-6	TRBJ2-2	-	CASSYGRRNTGELFF	TGTGCCAGCAGTTACGGCAGGAGGAACACCGGGGAGCTGTTTTTT
TRBD1	TRBV5-6	TRBJ1-1	-	CASSSGTGFLGAFF	TGTGCCAGCAGCTCCGGGACAGGGTTTCTCGGAGCTTTCTTT
TRBD1	TRBV18	TRBJ2-7	-	CASSSGTGGDEQYF	TGTGCCAGCTCATCAGGGACAGGGGGCGACGAGCAGTACTTC
TRBD1	TRBV9	TRBJ1-4	-	CASSAGQGLYEKLFF	TGTGCCAGCAGCGCAGGACAGGGGTTATATGAAAAACTGTTTTTT
-	TRBV18	TRBJ1-2	-	CASSPDTNYGYTF	TGTGCCAGCTCCCCGGACACTAACTATGGCTACACCTTC
-	TRBV6-6	TRBJ2-7	-	CASRIDQYEQYF	TGTGCCAGCAGAATAGACCAGTACGAGCAGTACTTC
TRBD1	TRBV15	TRBJ2-1	-	CATSREGQGSEQFF	TGTGCCACCAGCAGAGAAGGACAGGGTAGTGAGCAGTTCTTC
TRBD1	TRBV28	TRBJ1-1	-	CASRPRGRGTEAFF	TGTGCCAGCAGGCCCAGGGGGAGGGGGACTGAAGCTTTCTTT
TRBD1	TRBV28	TRBJ1-4	once	CASSSTGEGEKLFF	TGTGCCAGCAGTTCGACAGGGGAGGGTGAAAAACTGTTTTTT
-	TRBV7-2	TRBJ1-2	-	CASSFGTAEVSF	TGTGCCAGCAGCTTCGGGACTGCTGAGGTCTCCTTC
TRBD1	TRBV4-3	TRBJ2-7	-	CASSHYPPGQGAYEQYF	TGCGCCAGCAGCCATTATCCACCGGGACAGGGCGCTTACGAGCAGTACTTC
-	TRBV11-2	TRBJ1-2	once	CASSESGANYGYTF	TGTGCCAGCAGCGAGAGTGGGGCGAACTATGGCTACACCTTC
-	TRBV7-9	TRBJ2-5	-	CASSSTAYQETQYF	TGTGCCAGCAGCTCTACAGCGTACCAAGAGACCCAGTACTTC
-	TRBV23-1	TRBJ1-3	once	CASSQFGRGSGNTIYF	TGCGCCAGCAGTCAATTCGGAAGGGGCTCTGGAAACACCATATATTTT
-	TRBV5-6	TRBJ1-2	few	CASSLAARDYGYTF	TGTGCCAGCAGCTTGGCTGCCAGGGACTATGGCTACACCTTC
-	TRBV9	TRBJ2-7	-	CASSVGLLRGGYEQYF	TGTGCCAGCAGCGTAGGCCTTCTCAGGGGTGGGTACGAGCAGTACTTC
-	TRBV7-2	TRBJ1-5	-	CASSLFPGSNQPQHF	TGTGCCAGCAGCTTATTTCCGGGTTCCAATCAGCCCCAGCATTTT
-	TRBV24-1	TRBJ2-2	-	CATSDLTGPNTGELFF	TGTGCCACCAGTGATTTAACAGGACCCAACACCGGGGAGCTGTTTTTT
TRBD2	TRBV4-3	TRBJ2-7	-	CASSQDLAGVYGEQYF	TGCGCCAGCAGCCAAGATCTTGCGGGGGTCTACGGAGAGCAGTACTTC
-	TRBV4-1	TRBJ1-6	-	CASSRQNSPLHF	TGCGCCAGCAGCAGACAGAATTCACCCCTCCACTTT
TRBD1	TRBV4-3	TRBJ2-3	-	CASSQGTQGADTQYF	TGCGCCAGCAGCCAAGGTACCCAGGGGGCTGATACGCAGTATTTT
TRBD2	TRBV9	TRBJ2-5	-	CASSFRGGLADTETQYF	TGTGCCAGCAGCTTCAGAGGGGGACTAGCGGACACTGAGACCCAGTACTTC
-	TRBV19	TRBJ2-3	-	CASSHRGAEGTQYF	TGTGCCAGTAGTCACCGTGGGGCCGAGGGTACGCAGTATTTT
-	TRBV4-1	TRBJ1-3	-	CASSLQKGSGNTIYF	TGCGCCAGCAGCCTGCAGAAGGGGTCGGGAAACACCATATATTTT
-	TRBV12-3/TRBV12-4	TRBJ2-3	once	CASSFQGGSTQYF	TGTGCCAGCAGTTTCCAGGGCGGCTCTACGCAGTATTTT
TRBD2	TRBV9	TRBJ2-1	-	CASSGEGLAGGEQFF	TGTGCCAGCAGCGGAGAAGGACTAGCGGGAGGTGAGCAGTTCTTC
TRBD1	TRBV16	TRBJ2-3	-	CASSQPGQGAPDTQYF	TGTGCCAGCAGCCAACCGGGACAGGGGGCCCCAGATACGCAGTATTTT
TRBD1	TRBV5-6	TRBJ2-2	-	CASSPDLGQGRTGELFF	TGTGCCAGCAGCCCCGACCTCGGACAGGGTCGGACCGGGGAGCTGTTTTTT
-	TRBV18	TRBJ2-3	-	CASSPVGDRRRTDTQYF	TGTGCCAGCTCACCGGTTGGAGACAGGCGCCGCACAGATACGCAGTATTTT
-	TRBV11-3	TRBJ1-2	-	CASSLSGRPYTF	TGTGCCAGCAGCTTATCAGGCCGGCCATACACCTTC
-	TRBV24-1	TRBJ2-2	-	CATSAPGWTGELFF	TGTGCCACCAGTGCTCCAGGGTGGACGGGGGAGCTGTTTTTT
TRBD2	TRBV27	TRBJ2-7	-	CASSTSGGGEGNF	TGTGCCAGCAGTACCTCCGGGGGAGGGGAGGGGAACTTC
-	TRBV5-4	TRBJ2-2	-	CASSLTATLAHRELFF	TGTGCCAGCAGCTTGACCGCGACCCTCGCGCACCGGGAGCTGTTTTTT
-	TRBV6-5	TRBJ1-1	-	CASTRGGPNTEAFF	TGTGCCAGCACCCGGGGGGGCCCGAACACTGAAGCTTTCTTT
TRBD2	TRBV4-3	TRBJ2-5	-	CASSLLAGAQETQYF	TGCGCCAGCAGCCTATTAGCGGGAGCTCAGGAGACCCAGTACTTC
TRBD2	TRBV5-5	TRBJ2-5	-	CASSFLSGRETQYF	TGTGCCAGCAGCTTCCTGAGCGGGAGGGAGACCCAGTACTTC
TRBD1	TRBV24-1	TRBJ1-2	-	CATRVGQGSYGYTF	TGTGCCACCAGGGTAGGACAGGGGAGCTATGGCTACACCTTC
-	TRBV11-2	TRBJ1-5	once	CASSSDSAKPQHF	TGTGCCAGCAGCTCGGACAGCGCTAAGCCCCAGCATTTT